A selection of T cell receptor beta chains follows, all from one sample in a study of blood T cell repertoires in COVID-19. Some clones are missing from TCRdb's copy, which holds only in-frame ones; the method was immunoSEQ multiplex PCR. The sample yields 52,000 or so clones, 88% seen once. Sequencing used peripheral blood. These receptors all come from a woman aged 70-85 years with active COVID-19. The CDR3 runs from the conserved cysteine through the conserved F or W. A D gene is named only where the DNA matches it firmly. Clone size is stated in some rows and not others, as once, few, many or a class when expanded.

abundance | d_gene | j_gene | v_gene | CDR3nt | CDR3aa
NA | NA | TRBJ2-3 | TRBV11-2 | TGTGCCAGCAGCCTCGGGGTGGCAGATACGCAGTATTTT | CASSLGVADTQYF
once | NA | TRBJ1-4 | TRBV30 | TGTGCCTGGAGTGTACGCGGGGGAAGACTGTTTTTT | CAWSVRGGRLFF
NA | TRBD1 | TRBJ1-2 | TRBV19 | TGTGCCAGTAGTCGGAGGACAGGGTCTTACTATGGCTACACCTTC | CASSRRTGSYYGYTF
NA | TRBD2 | TRBJ2-7 | TRBV6-5 | TGTGCCAGCAGATCAGGACTAGCGGCGAGCTACGAGCAGTACTTC | CASRSGLAASYEQYF
NA | NA | TRBJ1-2 | TRBV30 | TGTGCCTGGGGCAGGACGGACACCCTCTATGGCTACACCTTC | CAWGRTDTLYGYTF
NA | NA | TRBJ2-5 | TRBV11-2 | TGTGCCAGCAGCTTAGGGGGGGTAGGGGAGACCCAGTACTTC | CASSLGGVGETQYF
NA | NA | TRBJ1-1 | TRBV19 | TGTGCCAGTAATCCGAGATCCCTGGGGACACTCGCCCCGAACACTGAAGCTTTCTTT | CASNPRSLGTLAPNTEAFF
NA | NA | TRBJ2-1 | TRBV4-1 | TGCGCCAGCAGCCAGAGGGCGGGGTTAGCCGACAATGAGCAGTTCTTC | CASSQRAGLADNEQFF
NA | NA | TRBJ2-7 | TRBV6-5 | TGTGCCAGCCGCCGTGCGACCCCCGGGACCTACGAGCAGTACTTC | CASRRATPGTYEQYF
NA | NA | TRBJ2-3 | TRBV19 | TGTGCCAGTAGTATGGCAGGGACAGATACGCAGTATTTT | CASSMAGTDTQYF